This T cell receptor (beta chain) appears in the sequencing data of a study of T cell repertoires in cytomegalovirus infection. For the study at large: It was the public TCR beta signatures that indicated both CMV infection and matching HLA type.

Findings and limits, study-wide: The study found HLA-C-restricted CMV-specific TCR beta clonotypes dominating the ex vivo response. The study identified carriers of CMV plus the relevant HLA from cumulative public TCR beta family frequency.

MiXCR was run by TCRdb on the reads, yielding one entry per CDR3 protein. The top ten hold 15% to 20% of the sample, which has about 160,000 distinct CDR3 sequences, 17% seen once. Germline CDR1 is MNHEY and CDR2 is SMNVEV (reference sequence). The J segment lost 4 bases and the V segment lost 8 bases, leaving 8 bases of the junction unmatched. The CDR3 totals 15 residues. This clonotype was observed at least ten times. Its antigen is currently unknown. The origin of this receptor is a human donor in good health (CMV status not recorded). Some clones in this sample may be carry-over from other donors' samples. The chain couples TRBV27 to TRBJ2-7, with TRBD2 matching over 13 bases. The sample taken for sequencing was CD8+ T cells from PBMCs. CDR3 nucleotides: TGTGCCAGCGCCCCGGGACTAGCGGGAACTTACGAGCAGTACTTC. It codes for CASAPGLAGTYEQYF.